This TCR beta chain was captured by sequencing in a study of shared clonotypes between healthy human individuals. Study context: The study enrolled a couple of women and a few men aged 18 to 49. Study-wide findings and caveats: Despite large depth, sorted-subset datasets appeared incompletely sequenced.

Genomic DNA per cell subset filled all wells of several immunoSEQ plates. The table came from immunoSEQ multiplex PCR; TCRdb's copy has only in-frame clones and leaves some out. The table records approximately 400,000 clones, 90% to 97% of them present only once. Notes on this clone: The target antigen is unknown.

V lost 2 bases and J lost 4; bases outside the gene matches: 7. CDR1 and CDR2 from the germline V gene are SGHRS and YFSETQ. The CDR3 has 16 amino acids. CD8 memory merged CD45RO+ cells and CCR7-negative CD45RA+ TemRA cells into one population. V gene TRBV5-1 combines with J gene TRBJ2-2; 8 nucleotides match TRBD2. Sequenced material: memory CD8+ T cells sorted from blood. Specified subset: CD45RO+ cells pooled with CCR7-negative TemRA cells. The sequence derives from a man younger than 40 in good health. CDR3 in DNA: TGCGCCAGCAGCTTAGGGAGCGGGAGAAGCACCGGGGAGCTGTTTTTT. This sequence encodes CASSLGSGRSTGELFF.